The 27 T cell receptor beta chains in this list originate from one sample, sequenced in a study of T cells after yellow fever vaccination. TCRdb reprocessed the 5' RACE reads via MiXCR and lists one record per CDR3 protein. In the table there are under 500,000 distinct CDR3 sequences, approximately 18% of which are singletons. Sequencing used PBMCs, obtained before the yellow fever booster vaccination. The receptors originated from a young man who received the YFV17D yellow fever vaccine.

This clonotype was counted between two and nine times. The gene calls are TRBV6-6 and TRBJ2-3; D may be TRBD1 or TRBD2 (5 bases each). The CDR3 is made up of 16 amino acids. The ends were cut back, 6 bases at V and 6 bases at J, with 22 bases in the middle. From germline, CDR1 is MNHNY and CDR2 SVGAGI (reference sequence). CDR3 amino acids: CASRPRGHVGVDTQYF. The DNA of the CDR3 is TGTGCCAGCAGACCTCGGGGCCACGTGGGGGTGGATACGCAGTATTTT.

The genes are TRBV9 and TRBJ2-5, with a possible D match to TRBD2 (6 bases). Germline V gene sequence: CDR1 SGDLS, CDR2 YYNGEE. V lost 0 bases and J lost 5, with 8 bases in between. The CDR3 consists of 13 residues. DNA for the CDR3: TGTGCCAGCAGCGTAGGACTAGTCGAGACCCAGTACTTC. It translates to CASSVGLVETQYF.

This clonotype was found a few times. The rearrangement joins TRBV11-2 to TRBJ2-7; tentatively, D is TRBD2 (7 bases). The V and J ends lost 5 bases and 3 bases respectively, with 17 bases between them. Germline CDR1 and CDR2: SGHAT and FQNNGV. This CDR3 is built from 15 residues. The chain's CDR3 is CASSPSGGGVYEQYV. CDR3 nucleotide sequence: TGTGCCAGCAGCCCCTCCGGAGGGGGGGTCTACGAGCAGTACGTC.

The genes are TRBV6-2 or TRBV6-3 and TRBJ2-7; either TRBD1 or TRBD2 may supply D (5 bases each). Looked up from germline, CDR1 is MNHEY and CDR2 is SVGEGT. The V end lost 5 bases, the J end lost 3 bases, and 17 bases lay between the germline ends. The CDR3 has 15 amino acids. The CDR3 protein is CASSRTVLGDYEQYV. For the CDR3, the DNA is TGTGCCAGCAGTCGGACTGTACTAGGGGACTACGAGCAGTACGTC.

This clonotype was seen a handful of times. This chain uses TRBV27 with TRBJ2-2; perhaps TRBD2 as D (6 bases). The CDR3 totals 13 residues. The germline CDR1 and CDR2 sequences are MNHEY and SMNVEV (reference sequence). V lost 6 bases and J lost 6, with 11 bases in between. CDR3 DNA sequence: TGTGCCAGCAGCCCAGGGAGGTCCGGGGAGCTGTTTTTT. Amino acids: CASSPGRSGELFF.

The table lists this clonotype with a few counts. For the CDR3, the DNA is TGTGCCAGCAGCTTAGGGGGGGCGTTCGGGGCCAACGTCCTGACTTTC. Its translation is CASSLGGAFGANVLTF. V is TRBV7-2 and J is TRBJ2-6, with D perhaps assigned TRBD1 or TRBD2 (6 bases each). The CDR3 is 16 residues long. Trimming took 1 base from V and 4 from J, leaving 11 bases between them. Germline V lookup: CDR1 SGHTA, CDR2 FQGNSA.

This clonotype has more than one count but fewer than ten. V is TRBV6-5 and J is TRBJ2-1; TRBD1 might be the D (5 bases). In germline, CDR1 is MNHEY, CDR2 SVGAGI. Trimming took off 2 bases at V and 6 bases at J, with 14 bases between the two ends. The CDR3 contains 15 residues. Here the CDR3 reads CASSYLPQGSNEQFF. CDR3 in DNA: TGTGCCAGCAGTTACCTGCCCCAGGGTAGCAATGAGCAGTTCTTC.

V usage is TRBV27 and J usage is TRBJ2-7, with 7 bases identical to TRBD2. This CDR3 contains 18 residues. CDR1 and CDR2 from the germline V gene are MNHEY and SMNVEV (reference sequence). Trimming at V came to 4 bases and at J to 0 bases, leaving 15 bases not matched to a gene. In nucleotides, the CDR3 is TGTGCCAGCAGTTCTGCAGGACGGGGCGGGGGACGCTCCTACGAGCAGTACGTC. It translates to CASSSAGRGGGRSYEQYV.

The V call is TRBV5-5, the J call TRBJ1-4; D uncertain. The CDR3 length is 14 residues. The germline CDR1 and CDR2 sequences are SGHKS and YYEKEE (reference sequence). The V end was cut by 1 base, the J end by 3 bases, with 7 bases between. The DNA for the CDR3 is TGTGCCAGCAGCTTGAGGAGTTCTAATGAAAAACTGTTTTTT. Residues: CASSLRSSNEKLFF.

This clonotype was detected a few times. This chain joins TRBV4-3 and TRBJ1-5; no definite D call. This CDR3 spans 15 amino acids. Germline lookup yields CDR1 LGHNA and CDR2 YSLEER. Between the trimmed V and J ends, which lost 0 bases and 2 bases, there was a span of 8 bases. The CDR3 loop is CASSQDDAGNQPQHF. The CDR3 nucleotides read TGCGCCAGCAGCCAAGACGACGCCGGCAATCAGCCCCAGCATTTT.

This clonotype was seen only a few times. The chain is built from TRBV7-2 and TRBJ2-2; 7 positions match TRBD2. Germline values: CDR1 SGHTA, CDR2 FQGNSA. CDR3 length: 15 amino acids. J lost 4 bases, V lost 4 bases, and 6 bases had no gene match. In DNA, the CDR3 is TGTGCCAGCAGCTGGATGGGGGGGGGCACCGGGGAGCTGTTTTTT. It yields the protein CASSWMGGGTGELFF.

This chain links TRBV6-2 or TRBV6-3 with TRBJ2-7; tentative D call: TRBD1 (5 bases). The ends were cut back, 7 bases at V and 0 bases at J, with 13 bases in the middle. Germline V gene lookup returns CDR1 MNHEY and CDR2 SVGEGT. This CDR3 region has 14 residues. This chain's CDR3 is CASKNQGSSYEQYF. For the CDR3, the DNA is TGTGCCAGCAAGAACCAGGGCAGCTCCTACGAGCAGTACTTC.

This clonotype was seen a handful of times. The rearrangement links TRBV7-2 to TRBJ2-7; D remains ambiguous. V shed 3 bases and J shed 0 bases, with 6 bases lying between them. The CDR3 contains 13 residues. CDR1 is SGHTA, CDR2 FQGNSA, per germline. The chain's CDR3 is CASSFQSSYEQYF. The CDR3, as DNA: TGTGCCAGCAGCTTCCAAAGCTCCTACGAGCAGTACTTC.

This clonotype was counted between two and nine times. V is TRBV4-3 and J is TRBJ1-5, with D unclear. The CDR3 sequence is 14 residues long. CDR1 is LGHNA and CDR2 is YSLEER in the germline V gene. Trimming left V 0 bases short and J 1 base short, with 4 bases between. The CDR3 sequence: CASSQDYSNQPQHF. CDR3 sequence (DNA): TGCGCCAGCAGCCAAGATTACAGCAATCAGCCCCAGCATTTT.

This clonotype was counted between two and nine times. This CDR3 is CASSLGLAGGPGDTQYF. The CDR3, as DNA: TGTGCCAGCAGCCTTGGACTAGCGGGGGGGCCAGGAGATACGCAGTATTTT. J is TRBJ2-3 and V is TRBV7-2; 15 bases fit TRBD2. The germline V gene has CDR1 SGHTA and CDR2 FQGNSA. The trim removed 5 bases at V and 5 bases at J, leaving 8 bases unmatched. The CDR3 contains 17 residues.

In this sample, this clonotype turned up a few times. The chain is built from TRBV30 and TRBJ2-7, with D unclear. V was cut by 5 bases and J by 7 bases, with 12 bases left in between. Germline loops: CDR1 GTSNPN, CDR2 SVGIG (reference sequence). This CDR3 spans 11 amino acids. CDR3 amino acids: CAWAPVGEQYF. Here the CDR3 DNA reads TGTGCCTGGGCCCCAGTAGGAGAGCAGTACTTC.

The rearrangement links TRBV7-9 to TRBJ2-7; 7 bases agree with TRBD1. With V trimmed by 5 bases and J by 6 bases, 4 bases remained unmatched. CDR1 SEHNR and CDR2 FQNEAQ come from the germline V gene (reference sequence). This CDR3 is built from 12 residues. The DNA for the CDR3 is TGTGCCAGCAGCATACAGGGGCGCGAGCAGTACTTC. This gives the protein CASSIQGREQYF. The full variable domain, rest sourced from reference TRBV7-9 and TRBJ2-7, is DTGVSQNPRHKITKRGQNVTFRCDPISEHNRLYWYRQTLGQGPEFLTYFQNEAQLEKSRLLSDRFSAERPKGSFSTLEIQRTEQGDSAMYLCASSIQGREQYFGPGTRLTVT.

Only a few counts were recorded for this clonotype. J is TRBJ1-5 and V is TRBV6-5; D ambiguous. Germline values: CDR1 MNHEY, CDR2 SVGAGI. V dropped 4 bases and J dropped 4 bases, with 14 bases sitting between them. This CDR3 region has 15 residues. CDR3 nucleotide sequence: TGTGCCAGCAGTTCCGCCCCGGGCTATAATCAGCCCCAGCATTTT. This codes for CASSSAPGYNQPQHF.

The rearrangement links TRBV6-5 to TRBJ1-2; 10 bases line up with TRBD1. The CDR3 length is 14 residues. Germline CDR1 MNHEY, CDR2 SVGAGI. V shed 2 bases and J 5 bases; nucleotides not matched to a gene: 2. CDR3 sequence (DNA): TGTGCCAGCAGTTACCGGGGACAGGGGTATGGCTACACCTTC. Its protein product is CASSYRGQGYGYTF.

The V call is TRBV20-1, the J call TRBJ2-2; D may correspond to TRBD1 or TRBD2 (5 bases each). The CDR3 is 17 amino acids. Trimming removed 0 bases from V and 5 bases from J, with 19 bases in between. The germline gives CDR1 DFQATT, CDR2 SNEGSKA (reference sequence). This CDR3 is CSARDIWGSRRTGELFF. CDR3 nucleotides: TGCAGTGCTAGAGATATTTGGGGGTCCCGACGTACCGGGGAGCTGTTTTTT.

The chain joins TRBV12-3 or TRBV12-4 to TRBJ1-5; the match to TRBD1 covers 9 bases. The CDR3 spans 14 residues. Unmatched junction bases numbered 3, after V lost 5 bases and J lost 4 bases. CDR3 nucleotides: TGTGCCAGCAGTGGGACAGGGCGGAATCAGCCCCAGCATTTT. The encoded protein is CASSGTGRNQPQHF.

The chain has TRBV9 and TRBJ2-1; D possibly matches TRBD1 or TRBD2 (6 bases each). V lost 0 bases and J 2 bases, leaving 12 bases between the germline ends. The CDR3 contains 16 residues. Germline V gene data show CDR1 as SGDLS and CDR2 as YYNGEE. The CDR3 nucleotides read TGTGCCAGCAGCGTAGCACCGGGGGCTGCCTACAATGAGCAGTTCTTC. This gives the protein CASSVAPGAAYNEQFF.

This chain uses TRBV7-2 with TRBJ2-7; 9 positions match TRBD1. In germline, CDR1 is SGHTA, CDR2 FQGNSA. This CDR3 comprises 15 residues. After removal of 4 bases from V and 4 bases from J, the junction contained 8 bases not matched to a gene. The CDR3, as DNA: TGTGCCAGCAGCTCTCCGGACAGGGGAGGTTACGAGCAGTACTTC. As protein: CASSSPDRGGYEQYF.

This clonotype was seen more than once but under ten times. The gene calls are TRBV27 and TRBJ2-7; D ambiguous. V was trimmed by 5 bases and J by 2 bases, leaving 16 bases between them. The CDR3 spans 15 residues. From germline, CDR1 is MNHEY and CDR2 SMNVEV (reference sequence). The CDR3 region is CASSPVMLLPYEQYF. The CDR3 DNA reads TGTGCCAGCAGTCCGGTCATGCTCCTGCCCTACGAGCAGTACTTC.

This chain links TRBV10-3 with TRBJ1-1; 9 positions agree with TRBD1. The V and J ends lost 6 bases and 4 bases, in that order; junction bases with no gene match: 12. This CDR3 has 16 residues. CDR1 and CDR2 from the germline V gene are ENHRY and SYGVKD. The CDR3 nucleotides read TGTGCCATCAGGGACTTGGACAGGGGCGTGGTCACTGAAGCTTTCTTT. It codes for CAIRDLDRGVVTEAFF.

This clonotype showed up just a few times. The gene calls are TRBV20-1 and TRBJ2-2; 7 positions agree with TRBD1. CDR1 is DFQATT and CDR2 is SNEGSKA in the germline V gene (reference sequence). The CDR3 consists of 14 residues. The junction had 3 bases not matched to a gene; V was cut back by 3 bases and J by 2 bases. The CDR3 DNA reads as TGCAGTGCTAGGCCAGGGGGTAACACCGGGGAGCTGTTTTTT. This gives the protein CSARPGGNTGELFF.

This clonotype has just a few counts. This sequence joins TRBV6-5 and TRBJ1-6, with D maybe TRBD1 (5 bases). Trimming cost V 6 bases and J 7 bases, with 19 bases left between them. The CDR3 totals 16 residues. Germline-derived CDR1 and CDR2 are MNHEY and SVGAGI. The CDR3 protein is CASRPSGGAGNSPLHF. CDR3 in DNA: TGTGCCAGCAGACCTTCCGGAGGGGCAGGGAATTCACCCCTCCACTTT.